The T cell receptor (beta chain) described here comes from a study of beta chain features in type 1 diabetes. Study background: Age, gender and cell yields were similar between patients and healthy donors.

Germline CDR1 and CDR2: SQVTM and ANQGSEA. This CDR3 region has 16 residues. V was clipped by 4 bases and J by 0 bases; unmatched bases: 6. Expressed TCRB transcripts were sequenced after all isolated RNA was converted to cDNA. This table comes from immunoSEQ multiplex PCR, and its TCRdb copy is limited to in-frame clones, with some not included. The table has about 650,000 clones, around 12% seen once. Study conclusions and caveats: When Type 1 diabetes patients were examined, their TCRB CDR3s proved moderately but significantly shorter in all four CD4+ subsets.

Notes on this clone: Its specificity is not known.

The clonotype comes from a man aged 25-45 years with type 1 diabetes. The sequenced material came from naive CD4+ T cells from blood. This chain links TRBV29-1 with TRBJ2-2; 9 bases agree with TRBD1. The CDR3 sequence is CSVAGTGFPNTGELFF. The DNA for the CDR3 is TGCAGCGTTGCTGGGACAGGGTTTCCGAACACCGGGGAGCTGTTTTTT.